This T cell receptor beta chain was captured in a study of tumor-infiltrating lymphocytes in primary liver carcinoma. With approximately 500 ng total RNA as template and a constant-region primer, TCR beta cDNA was made. ARM-PCR was slightly modified, and three nested multiplex PCR rounds with it gave rise to the TCR beta libraries. The two initial PCR rounds, roughly 9 cycles each, used TRBV1-TRBV30 forward and C-beta reverse primers. TCRdb reprocessed the multiplex PCR reads via MiXCR and lists one record per CDR3 protein. The sample contains 150,000 to 200,000 distinct CDR3 sequences, less than 70% of which appear only once. The authors took blood RNA from unsorted whole blood and also extracted germline DNA. The germline gives CDR1 SGHAT, CDR2 FQNNGV. This CDR3 has 12 amino acids. In the case of this clonotype: Germline and junction disagree at one end, which may indicate a read error.

Sample: peripheral blood. The rearrangement uses TRBV11-2 and TRBJ2-1; the D is unclear. The clonotype originates from a woman aged 55-69 years with primary liver carcinoma and hepatitis B virus infection. CDR3 in DNA: TGTGTCAGCAACTTAGGAAAGAATGAGCAGTTCTTC. This sequence encodes CVSNLGKNEQFF.